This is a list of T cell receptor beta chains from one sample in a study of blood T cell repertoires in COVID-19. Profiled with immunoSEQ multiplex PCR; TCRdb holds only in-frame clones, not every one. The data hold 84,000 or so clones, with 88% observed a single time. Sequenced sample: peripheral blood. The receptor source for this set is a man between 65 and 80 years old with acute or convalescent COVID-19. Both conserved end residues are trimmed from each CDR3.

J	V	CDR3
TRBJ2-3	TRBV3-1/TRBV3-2	ASSLWTPGTDTQY
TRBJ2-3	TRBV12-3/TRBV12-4	ASRIGGDTQY
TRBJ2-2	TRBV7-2	ASSPPGANTGELF
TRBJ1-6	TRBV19	ASSPHLTGSGNSPLH
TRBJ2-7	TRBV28	ASSSWTSGSYEQY
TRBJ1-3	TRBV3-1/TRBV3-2	ASSLHPTGAGNTIY
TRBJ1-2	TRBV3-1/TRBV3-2	ASSQRRGDGYT
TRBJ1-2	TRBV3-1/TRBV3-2	ASSQDLTGVGYT
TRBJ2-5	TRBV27	ASSTRGLPQD
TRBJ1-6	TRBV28	ASSSDQGWNSPLH
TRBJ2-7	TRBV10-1	ASSEMTGGPYEQY
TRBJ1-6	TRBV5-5	ASSRYVDSPNSPLH
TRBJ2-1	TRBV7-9	ASSTYNSSYNEQF
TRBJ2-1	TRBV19	ASSMAWGSEQF
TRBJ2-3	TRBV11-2	ASSLDANRGRTDTQY
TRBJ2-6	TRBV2	ASSSGTGGSGANVLT
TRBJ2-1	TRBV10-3	AISLTGYGYNEQF
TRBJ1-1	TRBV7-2	ASSYSGMNTEAF
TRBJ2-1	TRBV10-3	AIPGEPNHNEQF
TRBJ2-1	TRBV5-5	ASSVKASEYNEQF
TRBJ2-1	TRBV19	ASTTTGSGVQEQF
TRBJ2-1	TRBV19	ASSPLAGGPYNEQF
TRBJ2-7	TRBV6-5	ASRNRQEFPYEQY
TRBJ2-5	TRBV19	ASAVASGGEETQY
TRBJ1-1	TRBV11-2	ASSLDRGGSTEAF
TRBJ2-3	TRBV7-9	ASSFTGTSGTDTQY
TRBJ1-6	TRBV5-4	ASSSSGQYNSPLH
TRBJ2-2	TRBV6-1	ASSEGGGLPGELF
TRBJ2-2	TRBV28	ASRKSSGPTGELF
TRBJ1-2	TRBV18	ASSPRQGMNYGYT
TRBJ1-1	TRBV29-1	SGGTGNTEAF
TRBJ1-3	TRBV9	ASSPTGDTRGNTIY
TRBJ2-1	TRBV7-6	ASSLQGFRATRVEQF
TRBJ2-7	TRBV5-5	ASSPSGRPPYEQY
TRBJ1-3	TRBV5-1	ASSLDPSSGNTIY
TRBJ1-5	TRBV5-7	ASSVGTARRNQPQH
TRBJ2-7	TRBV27	ASSLGQGPYEQY
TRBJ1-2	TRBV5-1	ASSLGQGNYGYT
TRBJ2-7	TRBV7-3	ASSMDRGPQY
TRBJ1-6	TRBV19	ASSGRENSPLH
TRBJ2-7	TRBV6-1	ASSEPTPWEQY
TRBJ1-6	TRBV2	ASSEAGGPSPLH
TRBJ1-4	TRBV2	ASSETGIPHEKLF
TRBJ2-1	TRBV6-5	ASWSGLSEQF
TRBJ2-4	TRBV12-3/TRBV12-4	ASSFAVQNIQY
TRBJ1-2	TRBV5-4	ASRNGQGTNYGYT
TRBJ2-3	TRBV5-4	ASSFGGGRGWTDTQY
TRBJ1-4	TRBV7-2	ASSHGRGRTEKLF
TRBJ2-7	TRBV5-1	ASGSGQGPYEQY
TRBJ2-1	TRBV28	ASSLNPGLALTGNEQF
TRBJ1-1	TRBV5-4	ASRLRGDTEAF
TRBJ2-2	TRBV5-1	ASSPQVSLALAGELF
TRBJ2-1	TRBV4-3	ASSSSLAGGAYNEQF
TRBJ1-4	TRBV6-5	ASKVAGVFEKLF
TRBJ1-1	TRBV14	ASSQEGTGYEAF
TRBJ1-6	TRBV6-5	ASGTYENSPLH
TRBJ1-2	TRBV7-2	ASSLSAVGYT
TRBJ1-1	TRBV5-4	ASSLTGNTEAF